This entry describes one T cell receptor (beta chain). The data were obtained in a study of OX40 agonist ivuxolimab in advanced cancers. The data were produced by immunoSEQ multiplex PCR, yet TCRdb's version contains in-frame clones alone and is incomplete. The sample shows about 50,000 clones, around 90% of them seen only once. The V end lost 5 bases, the J end lost 4 bases, and 13 bases lay between the germline ends. Looked up from germline, CDR1 is SEHNR and CDR2 is FQNEAQ (reference sequence). The CDR3 has 14 residues. The source of this sequence is an adult with an advanced solid tumor such as melanoma, head and neck, liver or kidney cancer. The J gene is TRBJ2-3, the V gene TRBV7-9; D not certain. Source: CD4+ or CD8+ T cells sorted from blood, taken in a trial of the OX40 agonist ivuxolimab. The CDR3 sequence is CASSPPTPSDTQYF. The CDR3 nucleotides are TGTGCCAGCAGCCCCCCGACCCCCTCAGATACGCAGTATTTT.